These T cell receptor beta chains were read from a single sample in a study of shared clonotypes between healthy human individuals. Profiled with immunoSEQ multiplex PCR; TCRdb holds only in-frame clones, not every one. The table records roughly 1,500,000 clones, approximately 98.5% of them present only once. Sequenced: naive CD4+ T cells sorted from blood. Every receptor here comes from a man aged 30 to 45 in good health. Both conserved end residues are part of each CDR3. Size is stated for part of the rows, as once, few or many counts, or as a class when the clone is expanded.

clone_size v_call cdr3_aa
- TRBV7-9 CASSSGTSGHEQYF
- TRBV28 CASRPLGPVGYTF
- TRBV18 CASSSKNEQFF
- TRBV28 CASTWGLGDWGEKLFF
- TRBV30 CAWSDRVNEKLFF
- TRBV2 CASSVGGPSYNEQFF
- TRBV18 CASSPQGGRSNQPQHF
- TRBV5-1 CASSSVPLAGELHEQFF
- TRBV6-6 CASSALGTSGTRQFF
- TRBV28 CASGKPGTSARNEQFF
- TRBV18 CASSPPVSYEQYF
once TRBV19 CASTEGGRTDTQYF
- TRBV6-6 CATRDRTYEQYF
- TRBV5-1 CASSFEGGSNEKLFF
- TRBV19 CASSITSAIEQFF
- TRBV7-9 CASSLDRVANTIYF
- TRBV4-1 CASSLPGRRNTEAFF
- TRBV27 CASKGAPTFPGELFF
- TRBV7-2 CASSRAGRSYNEQFF
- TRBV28 CASSSPGQGAASNQPQHF
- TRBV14 CASSQKTTGRAFF
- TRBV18 CASSQGGKESGNTIYF
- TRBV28 CASSFRDRVRVYNEQFF
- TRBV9 CASGPVGSGTDTQYF
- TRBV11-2 CASSWRVGTAGYEQYF
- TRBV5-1 CASSLHRGRDVENEQFF
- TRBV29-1 CSSGPQTSEQFF
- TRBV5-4 CASSLMGSYNEQFF
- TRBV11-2 CASSLLLRGGSNTGELFF
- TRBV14 CASSQGSGIGSNEQFF
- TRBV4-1 CASSQTGDVTDTQYF
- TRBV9 CASSPKLGLGDTQYF
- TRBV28 CASSLRAQNQPQHF